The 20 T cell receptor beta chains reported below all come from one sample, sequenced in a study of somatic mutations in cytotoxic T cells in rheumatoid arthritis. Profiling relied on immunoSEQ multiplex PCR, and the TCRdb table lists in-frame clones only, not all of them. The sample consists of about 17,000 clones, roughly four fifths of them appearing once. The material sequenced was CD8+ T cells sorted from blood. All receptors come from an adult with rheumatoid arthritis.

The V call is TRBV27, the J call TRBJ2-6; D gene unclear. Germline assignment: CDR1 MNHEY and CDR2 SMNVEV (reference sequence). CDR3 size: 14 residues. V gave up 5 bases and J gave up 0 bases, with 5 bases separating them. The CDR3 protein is CASSQDSGANVLTF. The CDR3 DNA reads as TGTGCCAGCAGTCAAGACTCTGGGGCCAACGTCCTGACTTTC.

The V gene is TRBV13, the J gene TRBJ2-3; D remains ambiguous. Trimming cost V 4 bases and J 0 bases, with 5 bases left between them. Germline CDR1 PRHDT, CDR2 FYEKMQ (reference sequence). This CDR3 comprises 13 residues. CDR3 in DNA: TGTGCCAGCAGCTCATCTAGCACAGATACGCAGTATTTT. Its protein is CASSSSSTDTQYF.

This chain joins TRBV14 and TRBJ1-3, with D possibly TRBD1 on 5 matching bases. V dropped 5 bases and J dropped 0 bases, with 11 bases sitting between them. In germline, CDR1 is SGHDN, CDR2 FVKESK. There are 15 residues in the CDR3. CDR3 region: CASSGRANSGNTIYF. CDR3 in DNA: TGTGCCAGCAGCGGCAGGGCCAACTCTGGAAACACCATATATTTT.

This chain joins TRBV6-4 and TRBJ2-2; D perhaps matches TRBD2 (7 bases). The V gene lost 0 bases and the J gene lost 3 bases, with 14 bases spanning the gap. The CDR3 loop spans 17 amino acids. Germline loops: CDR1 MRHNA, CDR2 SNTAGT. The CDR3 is CASSDSGASGDTGELFF. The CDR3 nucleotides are TGTGCCAGCAGTGACTCGGGGGCTAGCGGTGACACCGGGGAGCTGTTTTTT.

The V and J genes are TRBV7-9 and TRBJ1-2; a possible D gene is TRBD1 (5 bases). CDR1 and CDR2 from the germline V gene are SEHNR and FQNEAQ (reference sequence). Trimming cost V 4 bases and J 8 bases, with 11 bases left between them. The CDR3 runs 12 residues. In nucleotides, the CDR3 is TGTGCCAGCAGCTCTGGACAAGTAGGCTACACCTTC. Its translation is CASSSGQVGYTF.

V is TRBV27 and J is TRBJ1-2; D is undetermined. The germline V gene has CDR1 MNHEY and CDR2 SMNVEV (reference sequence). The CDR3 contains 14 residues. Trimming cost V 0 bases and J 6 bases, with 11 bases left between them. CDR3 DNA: TGTGCCAGCAGTTTATCCCCCAGAAGGAATGGCTACACCTTC. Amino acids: CASSLSPRRNGYTF.

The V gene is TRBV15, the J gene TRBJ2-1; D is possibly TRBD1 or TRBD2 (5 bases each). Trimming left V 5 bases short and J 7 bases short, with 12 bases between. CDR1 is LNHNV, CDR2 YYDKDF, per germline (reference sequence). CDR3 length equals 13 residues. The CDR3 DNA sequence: TGTGCCACCAGCGGGCACGAGGGGAATGAGCAGTTCTTC. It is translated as CATSGHEGNEQFF.

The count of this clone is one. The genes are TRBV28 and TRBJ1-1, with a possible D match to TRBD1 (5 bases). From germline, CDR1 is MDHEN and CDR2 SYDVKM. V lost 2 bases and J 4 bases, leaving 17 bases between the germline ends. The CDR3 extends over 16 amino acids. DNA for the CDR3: TGTGCCAGCAGTTTAAGGGATCAGGGTTGGCTCACTGAAGCTTTCTTT. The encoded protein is CASSLRDQGWLTEAFF.

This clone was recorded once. CDR3 nucleotides: TGTGCCAGCAGCTCAGAGGGCTTGGAAGGGCCGGAGACCCAGTACTTC. It specifies CASSSEGLEGPETQYF. The V gene is TRBV7-2, the J gene TRBJ2-5, with a weak D call TRBD2 (5 bases). V lost 4 bases, J lost 5 bases, and 20 bases lay in between. The CDR3 has 16 amino acids. CDR1 is SGHTA, CDR2 FQGNSA, per germline.

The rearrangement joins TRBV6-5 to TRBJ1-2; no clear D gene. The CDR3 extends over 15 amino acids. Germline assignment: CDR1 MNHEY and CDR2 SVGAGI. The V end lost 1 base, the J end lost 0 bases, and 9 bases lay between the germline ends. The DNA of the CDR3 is TGTGCCAGCAGTTACTGGGTCGGAGCTAACTATGGCTACACCTTC. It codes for CASSYWVGANYGYTF.

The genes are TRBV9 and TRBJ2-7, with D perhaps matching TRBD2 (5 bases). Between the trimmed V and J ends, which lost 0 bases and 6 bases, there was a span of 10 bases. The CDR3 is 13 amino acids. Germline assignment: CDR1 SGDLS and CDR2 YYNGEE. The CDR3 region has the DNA TGTGCCAGCAGCGTAGTCAGTGGGAGCGAGCAGTACTTC. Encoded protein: CASSVVSGSEQYF.

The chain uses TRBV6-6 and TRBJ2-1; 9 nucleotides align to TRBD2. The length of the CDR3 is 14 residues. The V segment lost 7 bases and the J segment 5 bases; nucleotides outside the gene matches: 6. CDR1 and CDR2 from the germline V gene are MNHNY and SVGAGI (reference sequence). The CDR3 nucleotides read TGTGCCAGCAAGGGACTAGCTACGGACAATGAGCAGTTCTTC. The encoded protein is CASKGLATDNEQFF.

The CDR3 sequence: CASSDGPSEGHEQFF. The CDR3 DNA follows: TGTGCCAGCAGTGATGGGCCCTCCGAGGGCCATGAGCAGTTCTTC. V and J are TRBV6-1 and TRBJ2-1; weak D call: TRBD2 (5 bases). Germline V gene sequence: CDR1 MNHNS, CDR2 SASEGT. The CDR3 runs to 15 residues. Trimming removed 3 bases at V and 8 bases at J, with 17 bases between.

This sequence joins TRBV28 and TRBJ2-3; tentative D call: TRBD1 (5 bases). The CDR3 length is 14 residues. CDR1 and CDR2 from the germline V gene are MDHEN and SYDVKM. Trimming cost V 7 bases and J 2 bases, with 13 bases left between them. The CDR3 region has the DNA TGTGCCAGCAACCTCTTCAGGGCCACAGATACGCAGTATTTT. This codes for CASNLFRATDTQYF.

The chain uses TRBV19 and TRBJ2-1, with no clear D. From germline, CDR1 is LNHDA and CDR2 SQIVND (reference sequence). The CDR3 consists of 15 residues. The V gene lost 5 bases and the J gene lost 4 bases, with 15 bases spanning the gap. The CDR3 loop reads CASSSTSALYNEQFF. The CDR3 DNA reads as TGTGCCAGTAGTTCGACTTCCGCGCTTTACAATGAGCAGTTCTTC.

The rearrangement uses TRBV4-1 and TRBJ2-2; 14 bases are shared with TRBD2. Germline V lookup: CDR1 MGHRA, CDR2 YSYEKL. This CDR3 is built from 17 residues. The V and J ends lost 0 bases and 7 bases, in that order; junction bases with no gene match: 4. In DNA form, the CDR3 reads TGCGCCAGCAGCCAAGAAGGGACTAGCGGGGGAATCGGGGAGCTGTTTTTT. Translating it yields CASSQEGTSGGIGELFF.

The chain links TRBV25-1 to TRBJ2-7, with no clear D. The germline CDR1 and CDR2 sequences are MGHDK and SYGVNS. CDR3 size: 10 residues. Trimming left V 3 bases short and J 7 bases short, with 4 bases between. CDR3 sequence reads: CASSDLEQYF. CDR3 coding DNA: TGTGCCAGCAGTGATCTGGAGCAGTACTTC.

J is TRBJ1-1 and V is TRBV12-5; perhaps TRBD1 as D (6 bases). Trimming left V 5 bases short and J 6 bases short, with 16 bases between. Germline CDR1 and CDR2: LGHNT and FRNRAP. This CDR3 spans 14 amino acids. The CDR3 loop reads CASGPPTGLPEAFF. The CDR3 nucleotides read TGTGCTAGTGGTCCTCCTACAGGGCTCCCTGAAGCTTTCTTT.

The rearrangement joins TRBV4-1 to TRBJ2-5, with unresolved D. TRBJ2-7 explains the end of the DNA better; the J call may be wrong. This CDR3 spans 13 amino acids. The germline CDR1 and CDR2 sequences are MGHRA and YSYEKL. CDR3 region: CASSQEVSYEQYF. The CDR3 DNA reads TGCGCCAGCAGCCAAGAGGTCAGCTACGAGCAGTACTTC.

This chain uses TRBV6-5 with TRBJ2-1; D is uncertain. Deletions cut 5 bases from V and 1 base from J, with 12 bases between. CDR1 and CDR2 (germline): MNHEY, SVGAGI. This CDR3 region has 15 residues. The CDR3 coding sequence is TGTGCCAGCAGTATTACGAGTCCTTCCTACAATGAGCAGTTCTTC. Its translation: CASSITSPSYNEQFF.